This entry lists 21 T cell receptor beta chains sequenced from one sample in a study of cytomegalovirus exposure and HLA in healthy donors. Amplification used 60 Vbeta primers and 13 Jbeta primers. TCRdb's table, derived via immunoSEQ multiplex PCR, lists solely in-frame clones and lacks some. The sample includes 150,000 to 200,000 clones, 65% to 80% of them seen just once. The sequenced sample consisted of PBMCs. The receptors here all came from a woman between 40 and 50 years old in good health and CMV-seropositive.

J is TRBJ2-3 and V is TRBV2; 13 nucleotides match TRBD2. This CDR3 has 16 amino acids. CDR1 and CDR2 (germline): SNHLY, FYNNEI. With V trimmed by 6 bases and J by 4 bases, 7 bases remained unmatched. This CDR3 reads CASRSRTSGSADTQYF. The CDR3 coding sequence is TGTGCCAGCAGGAGCAGGACTAGCGGGAGTGCAGATACGCAGTATTTT.

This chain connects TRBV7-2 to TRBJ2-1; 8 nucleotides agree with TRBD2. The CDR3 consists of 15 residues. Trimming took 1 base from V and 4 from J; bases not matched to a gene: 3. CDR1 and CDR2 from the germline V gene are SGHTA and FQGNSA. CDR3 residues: CASSLGTSRYNEQFF. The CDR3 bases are TGTGCCAGCAGCTTAGGGACTAGCCGGTACAATGAGCAGTTCTTC.

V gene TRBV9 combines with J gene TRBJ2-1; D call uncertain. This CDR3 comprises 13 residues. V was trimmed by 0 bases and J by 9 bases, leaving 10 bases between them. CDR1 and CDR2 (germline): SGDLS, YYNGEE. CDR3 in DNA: TGTGCCAGCAGCGTAGATGAAACTTTTGAGCAGTTCTTC. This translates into CASSVDETFEQFF. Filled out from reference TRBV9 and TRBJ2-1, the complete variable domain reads DSGVTQTPKHLITATGQRVTLRCSPRSGDLSVYWYQQSLDQGLQFLIQYYNGEERAKGNILERFSAQQFPDLHSELNLSSLELGDSALYFCASSVDETFEQFFGPGTRLTVL.

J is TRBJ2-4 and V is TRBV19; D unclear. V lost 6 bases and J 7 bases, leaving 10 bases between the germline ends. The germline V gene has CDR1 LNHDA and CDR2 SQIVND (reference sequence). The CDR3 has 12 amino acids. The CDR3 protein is CASSPAENIQYF. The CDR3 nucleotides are TGTGCCAGTAGCCCCGCGGAGAACATTCAGTACTTC.

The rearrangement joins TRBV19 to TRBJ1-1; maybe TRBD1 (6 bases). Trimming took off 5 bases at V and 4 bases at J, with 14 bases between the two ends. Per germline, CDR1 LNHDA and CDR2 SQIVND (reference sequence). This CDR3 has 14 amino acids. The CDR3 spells CASSPTGFSTEAFF. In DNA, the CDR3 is TGTGCCAGTAGTCCAACAGGGTTCAGCACTGAAGCTTTCTTT.

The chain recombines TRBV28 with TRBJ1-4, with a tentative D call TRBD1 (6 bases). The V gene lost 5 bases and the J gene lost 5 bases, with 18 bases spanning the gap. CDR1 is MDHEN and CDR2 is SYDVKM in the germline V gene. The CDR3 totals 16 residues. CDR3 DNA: TGTGCCAGCAGTCCGCCCGGGGGGCTGTCGAATGAAAAACTGTTTTTT. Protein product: CASSPPGGLSNEKLFF.

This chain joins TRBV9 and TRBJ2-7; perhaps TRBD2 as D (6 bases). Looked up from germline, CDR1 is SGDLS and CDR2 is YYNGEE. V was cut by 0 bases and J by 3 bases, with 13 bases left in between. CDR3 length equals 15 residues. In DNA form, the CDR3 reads TGTGCCAGCAGCGTAGGGGGGACTGCCAACTACGAGCAGTACTTC. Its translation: CASSVGGTANYEQYF.

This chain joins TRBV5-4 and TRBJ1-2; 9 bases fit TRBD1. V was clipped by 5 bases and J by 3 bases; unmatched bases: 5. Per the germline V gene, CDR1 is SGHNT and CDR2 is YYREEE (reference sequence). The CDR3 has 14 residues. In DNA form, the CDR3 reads TGTGCCAGCAGGACAGGGGGGACTGACTATGGCTACACCTTC. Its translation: CASRTGGTDYGYTF.

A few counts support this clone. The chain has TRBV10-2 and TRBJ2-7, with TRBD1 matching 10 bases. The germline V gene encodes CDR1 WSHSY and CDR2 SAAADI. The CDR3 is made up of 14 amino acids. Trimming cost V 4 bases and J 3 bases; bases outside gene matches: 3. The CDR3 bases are TGCGCCAGCAGTGGGACAGGGGGGATCTACGAGCAGTACTTC. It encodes CASSGTGGIYEQYF.

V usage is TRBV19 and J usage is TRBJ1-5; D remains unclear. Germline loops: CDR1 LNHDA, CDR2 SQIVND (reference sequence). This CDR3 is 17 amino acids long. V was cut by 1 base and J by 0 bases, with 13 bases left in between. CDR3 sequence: CASSIGSGDYSNQPQHF. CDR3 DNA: TGTGCCAGTAGTATAGGGTCCGGGGATTATAGCAATCAGCCCCAGCATTTT.

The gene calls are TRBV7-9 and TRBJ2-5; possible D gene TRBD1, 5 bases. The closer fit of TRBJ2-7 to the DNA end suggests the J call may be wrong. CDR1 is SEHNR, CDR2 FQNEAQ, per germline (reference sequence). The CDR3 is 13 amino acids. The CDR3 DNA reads TGTGCCAGCAGCTCCACAGGTTCCTACGAGCAGTACTTC. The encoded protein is CASSSTGSYEQYF.

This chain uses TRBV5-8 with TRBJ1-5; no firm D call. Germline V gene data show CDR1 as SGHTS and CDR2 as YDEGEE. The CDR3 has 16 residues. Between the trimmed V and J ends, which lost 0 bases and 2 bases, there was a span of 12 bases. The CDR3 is CASSLGPGIGNQPQHF. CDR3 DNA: TGTGCCAGCAGCTTGGGGCCAGGAATAGGCAATCAGCCCCAGCATTTT.

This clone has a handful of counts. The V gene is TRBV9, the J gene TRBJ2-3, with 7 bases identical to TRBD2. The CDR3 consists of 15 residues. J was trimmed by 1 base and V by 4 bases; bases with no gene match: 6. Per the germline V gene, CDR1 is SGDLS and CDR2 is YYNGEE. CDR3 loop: CASSLGAGGTDTQYF. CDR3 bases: TGTGCCAGCAGCCTAGGTGCGGGGGGCACAGATACGCAGTATTTT.

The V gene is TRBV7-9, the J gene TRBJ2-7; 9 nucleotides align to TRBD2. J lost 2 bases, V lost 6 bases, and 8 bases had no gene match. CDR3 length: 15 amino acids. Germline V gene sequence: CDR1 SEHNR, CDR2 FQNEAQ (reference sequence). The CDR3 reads CASSPTSGSTYEQYF. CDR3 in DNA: TGTGCCAGCAGTCCTACTAGCGGGTCCACCTACGAGCAGTACTTC. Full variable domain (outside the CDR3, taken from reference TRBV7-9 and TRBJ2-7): DTGVSQNPRHKITKRGQNVTFRCDPISEHNRLYWYRQTLGQGPEFLTYFQNEAQLEKSRLLSDRFSAERPKGSFSTLEIQRTEQGDSAMYLCASSPTSGSTYEQYFGPGTRLTVT.

CDR3 loop: CAWSLLTGTAGNTIYF. The CDR3 DNA reads TGTGCCTGGAGTCTACTTACCGGGACTGCTGGAAACACCATATATTTT. This rearrangement joins TRBV30 to TRBJ1-3; the D gene is possibly TRBD1 (5 bases). Germline V gene data show CDR1 as GTSNPN and CDR2 as SVGIG (reference sequence). V dropped 2 bases and J dropped 2 bases, with 16 bases sitting between them. The CDR3 spans 16 residues.

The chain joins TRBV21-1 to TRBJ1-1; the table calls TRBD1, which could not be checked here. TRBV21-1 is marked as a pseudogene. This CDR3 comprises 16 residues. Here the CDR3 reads CASSTRTGGYGTEAFF. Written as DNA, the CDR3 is TGTGCCAGCAGCACGAGGACAGGGGGTTATGGGACTGAAGCTTTCTTT.

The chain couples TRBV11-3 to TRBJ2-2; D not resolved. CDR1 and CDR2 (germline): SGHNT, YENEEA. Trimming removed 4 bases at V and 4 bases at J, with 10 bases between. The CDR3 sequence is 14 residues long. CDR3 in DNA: TGTGCCAGCAGCTCTGAGAGGCTCACCGGGGAGCTGTTTTTT. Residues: CASSSERLTGELFF.

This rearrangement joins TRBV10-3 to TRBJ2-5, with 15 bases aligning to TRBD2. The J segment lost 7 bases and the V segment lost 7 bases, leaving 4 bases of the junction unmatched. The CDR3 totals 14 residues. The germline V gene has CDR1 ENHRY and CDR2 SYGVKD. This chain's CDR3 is CAITEGLAGGTQYF. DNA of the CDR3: TGTGCCATCACAGAGGGACTAGCGGGAGGGACCCAGTACTTC.

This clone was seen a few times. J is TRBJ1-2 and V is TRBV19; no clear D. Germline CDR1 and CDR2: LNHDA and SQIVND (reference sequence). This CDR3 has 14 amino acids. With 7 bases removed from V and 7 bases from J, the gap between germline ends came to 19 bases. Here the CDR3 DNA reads TGTGCCAGTATCAGGTCCGCCAACACCCGTGGCTACACCTTC. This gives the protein CASIRSANTRGYTF.

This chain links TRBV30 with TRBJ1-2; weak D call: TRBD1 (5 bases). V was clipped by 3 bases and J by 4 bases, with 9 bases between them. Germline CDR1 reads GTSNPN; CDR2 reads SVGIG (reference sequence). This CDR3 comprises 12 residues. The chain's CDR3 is CAWSMTAYGYTF. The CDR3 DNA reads TGTGCCTGGAGCATGACAGCCTATGGCTACACCTTC.

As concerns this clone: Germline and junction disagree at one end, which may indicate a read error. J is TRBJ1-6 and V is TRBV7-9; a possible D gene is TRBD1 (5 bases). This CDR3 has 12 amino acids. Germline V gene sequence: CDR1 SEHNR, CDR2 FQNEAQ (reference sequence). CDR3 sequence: CSSSDRDSPLHF. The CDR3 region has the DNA TGTTCCAGCAGCGACAGAGATTCACCCCTCCACTTT. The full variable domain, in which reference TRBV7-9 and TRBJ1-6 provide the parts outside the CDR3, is DTGVSQNPRHKITKRGQNVTFRCDPISEHNRLYWYRQTLGQGPEFLTYFQNEAQLEKSRLLSDRFSAERPKGSFSTLEIQRTEQGDSAMYLCSSSDRDSPLHFGNGTRLTVT.